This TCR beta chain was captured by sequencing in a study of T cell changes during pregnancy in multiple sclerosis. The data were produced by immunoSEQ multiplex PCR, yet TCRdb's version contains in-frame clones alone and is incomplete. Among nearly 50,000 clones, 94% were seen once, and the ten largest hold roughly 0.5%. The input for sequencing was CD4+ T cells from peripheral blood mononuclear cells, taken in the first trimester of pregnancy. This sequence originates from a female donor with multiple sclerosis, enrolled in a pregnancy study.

The CDR3 DNA follows: TGTGCCAGCAGCTCTAGTGGGACTAGCGGACTCTTAGAGACCCAGTACTTC. Protein sequence: CASSSSGTSGLLETQYF. The J gene is TRBJ2-5, the V gene TRBV11-2, with TRBD2 matching 11 bases. Germline CDR1 SGHAT, CDR2 FQNNGV. V lost 4 bases to trimming and J lost 4 bases; unmatched junction nucleotides: 11. The CDR3 is 17 residues long. The variable domain in full, with the rest retrieved from reference TRBV11-2 and TRBJ2-5, is EAGVAQSPRYKIIEKRQSVAFWCNPISGHATLYWYQQILGQGPKLLIQFQNNGVVDDSQLPKDRFSAERLKGVDSTLKIQPAKLEDSAVYLCASSSSGTSGLLETQYFGPGTRLLVL.